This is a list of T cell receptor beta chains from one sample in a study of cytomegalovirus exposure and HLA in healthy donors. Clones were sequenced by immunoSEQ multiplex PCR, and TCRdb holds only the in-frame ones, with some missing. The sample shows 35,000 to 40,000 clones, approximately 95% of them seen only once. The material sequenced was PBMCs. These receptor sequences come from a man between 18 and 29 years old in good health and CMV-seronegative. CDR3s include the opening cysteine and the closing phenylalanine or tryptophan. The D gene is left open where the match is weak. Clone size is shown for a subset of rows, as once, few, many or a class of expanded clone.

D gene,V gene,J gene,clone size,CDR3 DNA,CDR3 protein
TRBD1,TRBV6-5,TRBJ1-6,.,TGTGCCAGCAGTTACTCGCAGGGGGTTAGTTCACCCCTCCACTTT,CASSYSQGVSSPLHF
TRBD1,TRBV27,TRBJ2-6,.,TGTGCCAGCAGTTTTGGGACAGCGCTCAACTCTGGGGCCAACGTCCTGACTTTC,CASSFGTALNSGANVLTF
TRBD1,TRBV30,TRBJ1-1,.,TGTGCCTGGAGTGGGACAGGGAACACTGAAGCTTTCTTT,CAWSGTGNTEAFF
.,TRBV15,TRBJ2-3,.,TGTGCCACCAGCAGAGATTCCCTTGCGGTTCGCACAGATACGCAGTATTTT,CATSRDSLAVRTDTQYF
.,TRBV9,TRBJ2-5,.,TGTGCCAGCAGCGTATATTCTAGTGCGGAGACCCAGTACTTC,CASSVYSSAETQYF
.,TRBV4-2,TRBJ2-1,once,TGTGCCAGCAGCCAAGCGGACAGTTCCTACAATGAGCAGTTCTTC,CASSQADSSYNEQFF
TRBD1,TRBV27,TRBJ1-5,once,TGTGCCAGCAGCTGGACAGGGGGCTACAATCAGCCCCAGCATTTT,CASSWTGGYNQPQHF
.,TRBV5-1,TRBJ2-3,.,TGCGCCAGCAGCTCGTCTAGCACAGATACGCAGTATTTT,CASSSSSTDTQYF
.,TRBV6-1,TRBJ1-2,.,TGTGCCAGCAGTGTATTTCCCGACCGGGACACGCCCTATGGCTACACCTTC,CASSVFPDRDTPYGYTF
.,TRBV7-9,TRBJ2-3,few,TGTGCCAGCAGCCGGAGGGGGGGAGATACGCAGTATTTT,CASSRRGGDTQYF
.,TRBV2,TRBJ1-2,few,TGTGCCAGCATGGGGGCTCAGGGCTACACCTTC,CASMGAQGYTF
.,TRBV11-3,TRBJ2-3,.,TGTGCCAGCAGCCCATCTTGGAGCGCAGATACGCAGTATTTT,CASSPSWSADTQYF
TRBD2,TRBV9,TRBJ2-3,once,TGTGCCAGCAGCACCCGACTAGCGGGGCCGGGAGATACGCAGTATTTT,CASSTRLAGPGDTQYF
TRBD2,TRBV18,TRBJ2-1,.,TGTGCCAGCTCCCCATCTAGCGGTTCCTCCTACAATGAGCAGTTCTTC,CASSPSSGSSYNEQFF
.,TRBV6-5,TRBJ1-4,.,TGTGCCAGCAGTTACTCGTTTCAGACGGAGGAAAAACTGTTTTTT,CASSYSFQTEEKLFF
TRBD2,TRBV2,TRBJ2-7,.,TGTGCCAGCAGTGAAAGAGGGACGCCTAGCGGGAGCTTC,CASSERGTPSGSF
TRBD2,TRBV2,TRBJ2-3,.,TGTGCCAGCAGTGAGTTGACTAGCGGGGGCACAGATACGCAGTATTTT,CASSELTSGGTDTQYF
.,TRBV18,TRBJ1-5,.,TGTGCCAGCTCATCAACGGGGAATCAGCCCCAGCATTTT,CASSSTGNQPQHF
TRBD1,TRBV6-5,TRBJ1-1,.,TGTGCCAGCAGTTACACCCCAGGGACAGGGGGCACTGAAGCTTTCTTT,CASSYTPGTGGTEAFF
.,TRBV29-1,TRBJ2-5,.,TGCAGCGTTGATGGCCTCCAAGAGACCCAGTACTTC,CSVDGLQETQYF
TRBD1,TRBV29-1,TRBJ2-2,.,TGCAGCGGGGTGACAGGGACAATGACCGGGGAGCTGTTTTTT,CSGVTGTMTGELFF
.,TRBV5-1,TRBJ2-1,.,TGCGCCAGCAGCTTGGTTTTTCCACAGGGTCGACGGGGCAATGAGCAGTTCTTC,CASSLVFPQGRRGNEQFF
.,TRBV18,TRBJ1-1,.,TGTGCCAGCTCACCAGGGCTGAACACTGAAGCTTTCTTT,CASSPGLNTEAFF
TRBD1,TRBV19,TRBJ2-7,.,TGTGCCACGGGACAGGGGGCTACTCCGTTCTTC,CATGQGATPFF